The 4 T cell receptor beta chains presented below share a single source sample, sequenced in a study of cytotoxic CD8 clonotypes in ibrutinib-treated CLL (dated by TCRdb to the early 2020s). Receptor amplification or capture employed the immunoSEQ multiplex PCR assay. Entries here come from immuneACCESS through TCRdb and include only in-frame sequences with V and J called. Some clones fail to appear in such tables; in the studies checked, an unresolved V gene covers under half of the shortfall, and the cause of the remainder is unknown. Recorded for this sample are approximately 100,000 clones; 78% of them occurred a single time. Less than 35% of the sample comes from the top ten. The time point label of this sample denotes: 12 to 13 months on ibrutinib. The source was PBMCs, collected after 12 months of ibrutinib treatment. All receptors come from a human donor with chronic lymphocytic leukemia.

The chain carries TRBV18 and TRBJ1-2; TRBD1 agrees at 7 bases. The J segment lost 4 bases and the V segment lost 3 bases, leaving 5 bases of the junction unmatched. Germline CDR1 is KGHSH and CDR2 is LQKENI. This CDR3 has 14 amino acids. The CDR3 here is CASSPPGTVYGYTF. The CDR3 DNA follows: TGTGCCAGCTCACCCCCTGGGACAGTCTATGGCTACACCTTC. The full variable domain, in which reference TRBV18 and TRBJ1-2 provide the parts outside the CDR3, is NAGVMQNPRHLVRRRGQEARLRCSPMKGHSHVYWYRQLPEEGLKFMVYLQKENIIDESGMPKERFSAEFPKEGPSILRIQQVVRGDSAAYFCASSPPGTVYGYTFGSGTRLTVV.

The chain is built from TRBV6-5 and TRBJ2-1; the D gene is possibly TRBD1 (5 bases). Looked up from germline, CDR1 is MNHEY and CDR2 is SVGAGI. This CDR3 is built from 14 residues. V lost 4 bases and J lost 3, with 10 bases in between. The CDR3 DNA is TGTGCCAGCAGTTGGGGCGCGCACTACAATGAGCAGTTCTTC. Translated, it gives CASSWGAHYNEQFF.

This chain uses TRBV28 with TRBJ2-3; 10 positions agree with TRBD2. CDR1 and CDR2 (germline): MDHEN, SYDVKM. CDR3 length: 16 residues. With V trimmed by 4 bases and J by 5 bases, 9 bases remained unmatched. The CDR3 sequence: CASSSPTSGVRDTQYF. The CDR3 DNA is TGTGCCAGCAGTTCGCCCACTAGCGGGGTGCGAGATACGCAGTATTTT.

The gene calls are TRBV5-6 and TRBJ1-3; no firm D call. The CDR3 contains 12 residues. Trimming removed 2 bases at V and 6 bases at J, with 6 bases between. In germline, CDR1 is SGHDT, CDR2 YYEEEE. CDR3: CASSFLANTIYF. The DNA of the CDR3 is TGTGCCAGCAGCTTTCTCGCAAACACCATATATTTT.